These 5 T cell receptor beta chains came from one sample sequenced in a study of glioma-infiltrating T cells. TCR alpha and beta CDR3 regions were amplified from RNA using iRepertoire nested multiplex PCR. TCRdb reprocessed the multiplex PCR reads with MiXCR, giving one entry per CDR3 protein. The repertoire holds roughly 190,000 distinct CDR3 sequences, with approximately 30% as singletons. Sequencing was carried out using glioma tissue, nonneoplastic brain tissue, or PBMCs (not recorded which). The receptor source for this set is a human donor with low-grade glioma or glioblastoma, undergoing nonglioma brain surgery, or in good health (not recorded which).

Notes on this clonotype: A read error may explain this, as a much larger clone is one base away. CDR3 protein: CASSPVEIKDTQYF. The CDR3 DNA is TGTGCCAGCTCACCAGTGGAGATCAAAGATACGCAGTATTTT. This chain joins TRBV18 and TRBJ2-3; D gene unclear. V lost 2 bases and J 5 bases, leaving 11 bases between the germline ends. CDR1 is KGHSH, CDR2 LQKENI, per germline. The CDR3 is 14 residues long.

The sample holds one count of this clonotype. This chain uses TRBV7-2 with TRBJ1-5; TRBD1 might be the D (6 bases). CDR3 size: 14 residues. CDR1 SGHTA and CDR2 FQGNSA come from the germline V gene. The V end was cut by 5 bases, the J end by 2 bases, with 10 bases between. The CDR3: CASSNRQGNQPQHF. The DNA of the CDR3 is TGTGCCAGCAGCAATAGACAGGGCAATCAGCCCCAGCATTTT.

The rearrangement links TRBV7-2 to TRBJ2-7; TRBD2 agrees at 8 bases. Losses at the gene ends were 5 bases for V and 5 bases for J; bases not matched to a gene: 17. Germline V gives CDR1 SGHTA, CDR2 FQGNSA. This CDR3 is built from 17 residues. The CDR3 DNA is TGTGCCAGCAGCCCGGGGGGGGGCGGGAGGCCAGGTGACGAGCAGTACTTC. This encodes CASSPGGGGRPGDEQYF.

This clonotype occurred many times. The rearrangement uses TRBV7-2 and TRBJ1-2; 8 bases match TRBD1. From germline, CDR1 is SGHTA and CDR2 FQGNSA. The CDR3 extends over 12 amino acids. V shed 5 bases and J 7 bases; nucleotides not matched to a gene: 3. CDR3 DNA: TGTGCCAGCAGCCTCACAGGGGGTGGCTACACCTTC. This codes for CASSLTGGGYTF. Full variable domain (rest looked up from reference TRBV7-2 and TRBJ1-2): GAGVSQSPSNKVTEKGKDVELRCDPISGHTALYWYRQSLGQGLEFLIYFQGNSAPDKSGLPSDRFSAERTGGSVSTLTIQRTQQEDSAVYLCASSLTGGGYTFGSGTRLTVV.

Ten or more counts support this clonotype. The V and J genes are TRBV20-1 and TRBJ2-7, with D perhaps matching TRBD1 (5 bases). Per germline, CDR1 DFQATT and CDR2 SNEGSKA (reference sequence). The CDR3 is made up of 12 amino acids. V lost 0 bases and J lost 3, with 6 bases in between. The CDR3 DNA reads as TGCAGTGCTAGAGACAGGGACTACGAGCAGTACTTC. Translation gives CSARDRDYEQYF.